One T cell receptor beta chain is described in this entry. These data are taken from a study of blood T cell repertoires in COVID-19. Across the whole study: From T cells, B-cell-depleted T cells, or PBMCs came the material, which was cDNA or gDNA.

Generated by immunoSEQ multiplex PCR, the TCRdb table keeps only in-frame clones and is missing some. The sample records 80,000 to 95,000 clones, approximately 87% being singletons. J gave up 8 bases and V 4 bases, and 18 bases lay outside the gene matches. Looked up from germline, CDR1 is MGHRA and CDR2 is YSYEKL. The CDR3 loop spans 19 amino acids. The chain couples TRBV4-1 to TRBJ2-1, with TRBD2 identical over 12 bases. Input material: peripheral blood. The clonotype comes from a woman aged 70 to 79 with acute or convalescent COVID-19. CDR3 DNA sequence: TGCGCCAGCAGCCCGCTACTAGCGGGAGGAAGCGGCGGAAGTTATGAGCAGTTCTTC. It codes for CASSPLLAGGSGGSYEQFF.